The rows below give T cell receptor beta chains drawn from one sample of a study of blood T cell repertoires in COVID-19. The data were produced by immunoSEQ multiplex PCR, yet TCRdb's version contains in-frame clones alone and is incomplete. The table shows about 340,000 clones, with around four fifths occurring only once. What was sequenced was peripheral blood. Receptors originate from a man aged 30 to 39 with active or convalescent COVID-19. Both conserved end residues are part of each CDR3. The order of the fields is D gene, V gene, J gene, clone size, CDR3 DNA, CDR3 protein. A D gene is named only where the DNA matches it firmly. The size entry is marked missing in some rows and otherwise reads once, few, many or a size class.

D: .; V: TRBV4-3; J: TRBJ1-3; size: .; DNA: TGCGCCAGCAGCCAAGACCCAACAGGGCACTCTGGAAACACCATATATTTT; CDR3: CASSQDPTGHSGNTIYF
D: .; V: TRBV3-1/TRBV3-2; J: TRBJ2-5; size: .; DNA: TGTGCCAGCAGCCAAGAGAGCCCAGAGACCCAGTACTTC; CDR3: CASSQESPETQYF
D: TRBD1; V: TRBV30; J: TRBJ1-6; size: .; DNA: TGTGCCTGGAGGGACTGGACAGGGGATAATTCACCCCTCCACTTT; CDR3: CAWRDWTGDNSPLHF
D: TRBD1; V: TRBV16; J: TRBJ2-7; size: .; DNA: TGTGCCAGCAGCCAATCAGGGACAGCCTCCTACGAGCAGTACTTC; CDR3: CASSQSGTASYEQYF
D: .; V: TRBV5-6; J: TRBJ2-1; size: .; DNA: TGTGCCAGCAGCTTAGGTGGGGGGGCTGTCTCCAATGAGCAGTTCTTC; CDR3: CASSLGGGAVSNEQFF
D: .; V: TRBV27; J: TRBJ1-2; size: .; DNA: TGTGCCAGCAGTTTATCCGCCTCAGCTGGCAGGCACTATGGCTACACCTTC; CDR3: CASSLSASAGRHYGYTF
D: .; V: TRBV7-6; J: TRBJ1-2; size: .; DNA: TGTGCCAGCAGCCCGAGGGTTCAGGACTCTAACTATGGCTACACCTTC; CDR3: CASSPRVQDSNYGYTF
D: .; V: TRBV6-2/TRBV6-3; J: TRBJ1-1; size: .; DNA: TGTGCCAGCAGTTACGGAGATTACACTGAAGCTTTCTTT; CDR3: CASSYGDYTEAFF
D: TRBD1; V: TRBV12-3/TRBV12-4; J: TRBJ1-2; size: .; DNA: TGTGCCAGCAGTCTACAGGGGGCGTCCGGCTACACCTTC; CDR3: CASSLQGASGYTF
D: .; V: TRBV28; J: TRBJ1-5; size: .; DNA: TGTGCCAGCTGGGAGAGCAATCAGCCCCAGCATTTT; CDR3: CASWESNQPQHF
D: .; V: TRBV11-2; J: TRBJ1-6; size: .; DNA: TGTGCCAGCAGCTTAGCCGCGGGGGGCTCCTATAATTCACCCCTCCACTTT; CDR3: CASSLAAGGSYNSPLHF
D: .; V: TRBV5-6; J: TRBJ1-1; size: few; DNA: TGTGCCAGCAGCTTGGATGTACTCGGAGAGGCTTTCTTT; CDR3: CASSLDVLGEAFF
D: .; V: TRBV4-2; J: TRBJ2-3; size: .; DNA: TGTGCCAGCAGCCTTTCCTCCACCGGGACATCTAGCACAGATACGCAGTATTTT; CDR3: CASSLSSTGTSSTDTQYF
D: TRBD2; V: TRBV11-2; J: TRBJ2-7; size: once; DNA: TGTGCCAGCAGGTCCCCCGGGCGGGGGGGATCCTACGAGCAGTACTTC; CDR3: CASRSPGRGGSYEQYF
D: .; V: TRBV28; J: TRBJ2-1; size: .; DNA: TGTGCCAGCAGCACAGGGTTCGGCTACAATGAGCAGTTCTTC; CDR3: CASSTGFGYNEQFF
D: TRBD1; V: TRBV5-1; J: TRBJ2-7; size: .; DNA: TGCGCCAGCAGCTTGGAGGACAGGGTAATCGACGAGCAGTACTTC; CDR3: CASSLEDRVIDEQYF
D: TRBD1; V: TRBV7-9; J: TRBJ2-1; size: .; DNA: TGTGCCAGCAGCCCCGGGACAGGTGGTTACAATGAGCAGTTCTTC; CDR3: CASSPGTGGYNEQFF
D: .; V: TRBV6-5; J: TRBJ2-7; size: .; DNA: TGTGCCAGCAGTTACTCTGGCAGCTCCTACGAGCAGTACTTC; CDR3: CASSYSGSSYEQYF
D: .; V: TRBV6-1; J: TRBJ2-1; size: .; DNA: TGTGCCAGCAGTGAACGAGGGAGTGGCAATGAGCAGTTCTTC; CDR3: CASSERGSGNEQFF
D: TRBD1; V: TRBV28; J: TRBJ1-2; size: .; DNA: TGTGCCAGCAGTTCCTTTAGGTCCCAGGGGGGCTATGGCTACACCTTC; CDR3: CASSSFRSQGGYGYTF
D: .; V: TRBV7-2; J: TRBJ2-1; size: .; DNA: TGTGCCAGCAGCGCGATAGTAGCGGACAATGAGCAGTTCTTC; CDR3: CASSAIVADNEQFF
D: .; V: TRBV5-1; J: TRBJ2-7; size: once; DNA: TGCGCCAGCAGCCAAACGACAGGTGAAGTGGGGCAGTACTTC; CDR3: CASSQTTGEVGQYF
D: TRBD1; V: TRBV7-9; J: TRBJ1-1; size: once; DNA: TGTGCCAGCAGCCTACAGGGGGCCCCAACTGAAGCTTTCTTT; CDR3: CASSLQGAPTEAFF
D: TRBD2; V: TRBV7-2; J: TRBJ2-7; size: .; DNA: TGTGCCAGCAGCCCAAGGACTAGCAGCTCCTACGAGCAGTACTTC; CDR3: CASSPRTSSSYEQYF
D: TRBD1; V: TRBV4-1; J: TRBJ1-1; size: .; DNA: TGCGCCAGCAGACGGACAGGGGGCACTGAAGCTTTCTTT; CDR3: CASRRTGGTEAFF
D: TRBD1; V: TRBV27; J: TRBJ1-3; size: .; DNA: TGTGCCAGCAGTCTTTCGGGACAGGGCCTAGGAAACACCATATATTTT; CDR3: CASSLSGQGLGNTIYF
D: .; V: TRBV6-5; J: TRBJ1-2; size: once; DNA: TGTGCCAGCAGTTCCCTTACTAGCTATGGCTACACCTTC; CDR3: CASSSLTSYGYTF
D: .; V: TRBV5-1; J: TRBJ2-3; size: .; DNA: TGCGCCAGCAGCACCGGACTGAATAGTCGCGTAGATACGCAGTATTTT; CDR3: CASSTGLNSRVDTQYF
D: .; V: TRBV5-8; J: TRBJ2-6; size: .; DNA: TGTGCCAGCAGCATACAGGGTTCTGGGGCCAACGTCCTGACTTTC; CDR3: CASSIQGSGANVLTF
D: TRBD1; V: TRBV10-3; J: TRBJ1-6; size: .; DNA: TGTGCCATCAGTGAGTCGACAGGGGGCACTTCACCCCTCCACTTT; CDR3: CAISESTGGTSPLHF
D: TRBD1; V: TRBV28; J: TRBJ2-7; size: .; DNA: TGTGCCAGCAGCCCTCCCACAGGGGACGAGCAGTACTTC; CDR3: CASSPPTGDEQYF
D: TRBD2; V: TRBV12-3/TRBV12-4; J: TRBJ2-1; size: .; DNA: TGTGCCAGCAGCCGGACTAGCGACGAGCAGTTCTTC; CDR3: CASSRTSDEQFF
D: .; V: TRBV4-1; J: TRBJ1-2; size: .; DNA: TGCGCCAGCAGCCAAGTTCGCGGGCCCCGAGGCTACACCTTC; CDR3: CASSQVRGPRGYTF
D: TRBD2; V: TRBV7-2; J: TRBJ2-1; size: once; DNA: TGTGCCAGCAGCTTAGGACTAGCGGGGGCCCCGAGCTCCTACAATGAGCAGTTCTTC; CDR3: CASSLGLAGAPSSYNEQFF
D: .; V: TRBV4-1; J: TRBJ1-2; size: once; DNA: TGCGCCAGCAGCCAAGCGGTTTCTAATTGGGACATATCCTATGGCTACACCTTC; CDR3: CASSQAVSNWDISYGYTF
D: TRBD2; V: TRBV5-8; J: TRBJ2-5; size: .; DNA: TGTGCCAGCAGCCAGGGGACTAGCGGGGGTCAAGAGACCCAGTACTTC; CDR3: CASSQGTSGGQETQYF
D: TRBD1; V: TRBV2; J: TRBJ1-1; size: .; DNA: TGTGCCAGCAGTGAATGGCTCGGCAGGGGGACTGAAGCTTTCTTT; CDR3: CASSEWLGRGTEAFF
D: TRBD1; V: TRBV5-1; J: TRBJ2-7; size: .; DNA: TGCGCCAGCAGCTTACTTCCGGGACAGGGGGCCCACGAGCAGTACTTC; CDR3: CASSLLPGQGAHEQYF
D: .; V: TRBV14; J: TRBJ2-7; size: .; DNA: TGTGCCAGCAGCCGAGGGTGGTTTGATCGTCACGAGCAGTACTTC; CDR3: CASSRGWFDRHEQYF
D: TRBD1; V: TRBV28; J: TRBJ1-1; size: .; DNA: TGTGCCAGCAGTTTATTCCGGCAGGGGGTAATGAACACTGAAGCTTTCTTT; CDR3: CASSLFRQGVMNTEAFF